These 2 T cell receptor beta chains originate from one sample sequenced in a study of identical twins. In TCRdb, the 5' RACE reads were re-called with MiXCR into one record per CDR3 protein. The sample carries approximately 240,000 distinct CDR3 sequences, more than 12% recorded once. The sequenced sample consisted of memory (CD45RO+) T cells sorted from blood. The receptors here all came from a woman aged 18-29 years in good health.

The chain joins TRBV4-2 to TRBJ2-3; 11 positions agree with TRBD2. Germline CDR1 reads LGHNA; CDR2 reads YNFKEQ. The CDR3 contains 16 residues. Germline trimming cut 2 bases from V and 2 bases from J; bases unmatched to any gene: 3. CDR3 nucleotide sequence: TGTGCCAGCAGCCAACTTAGCGGGGGGGCCACAGATACGCAGTATTTT. Protein sequence: CASSQLSGGATDTQYF.

V gene TRBV29-1 combines with J gene TRBJ1-1, with unresolved D. Germline V gene data show CDR1 as SQVTM and CDR2 as ANQGSEA. The length of the CDR3 is 12 residues. V lost 3 bases to trimming and J lost 2 bases, with 7 bases between them. CDR3 in DNA: TGCAGCGTTGATACCTTCAACACTGAAGCTTTCTTT. Translation: CSVDTFNTEAFF.